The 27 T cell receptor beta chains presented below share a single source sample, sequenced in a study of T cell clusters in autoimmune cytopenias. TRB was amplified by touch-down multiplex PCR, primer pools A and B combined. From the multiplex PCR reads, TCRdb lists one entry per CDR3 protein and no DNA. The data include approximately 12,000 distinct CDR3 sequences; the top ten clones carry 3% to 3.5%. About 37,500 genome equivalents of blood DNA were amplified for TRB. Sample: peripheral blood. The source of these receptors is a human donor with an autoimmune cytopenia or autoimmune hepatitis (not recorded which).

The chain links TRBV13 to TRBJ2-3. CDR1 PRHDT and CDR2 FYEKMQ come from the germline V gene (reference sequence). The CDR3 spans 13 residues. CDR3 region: CASSWANTDTQYF.

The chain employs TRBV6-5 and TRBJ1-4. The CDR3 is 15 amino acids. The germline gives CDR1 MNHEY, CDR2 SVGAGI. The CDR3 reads CASSYSGATNEKLFF.

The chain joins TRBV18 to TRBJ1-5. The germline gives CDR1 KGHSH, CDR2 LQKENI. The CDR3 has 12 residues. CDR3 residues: CASSPLNQPQHF.

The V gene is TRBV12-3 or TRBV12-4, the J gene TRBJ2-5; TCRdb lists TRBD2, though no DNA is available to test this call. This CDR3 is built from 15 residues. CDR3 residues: CASSLGGAGGETQYF.

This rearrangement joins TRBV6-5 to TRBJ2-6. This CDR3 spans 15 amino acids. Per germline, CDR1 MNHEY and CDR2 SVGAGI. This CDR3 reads CASSYSNGGANVLTF.

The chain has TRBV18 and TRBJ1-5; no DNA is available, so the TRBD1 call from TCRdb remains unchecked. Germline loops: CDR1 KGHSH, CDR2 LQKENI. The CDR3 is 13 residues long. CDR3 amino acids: CASSLQGRQPQHF.

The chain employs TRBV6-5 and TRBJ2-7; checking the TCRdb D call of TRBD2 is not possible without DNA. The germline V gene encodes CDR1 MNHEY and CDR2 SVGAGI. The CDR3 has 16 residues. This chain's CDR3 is CASSYSTSGLSYEQYF.

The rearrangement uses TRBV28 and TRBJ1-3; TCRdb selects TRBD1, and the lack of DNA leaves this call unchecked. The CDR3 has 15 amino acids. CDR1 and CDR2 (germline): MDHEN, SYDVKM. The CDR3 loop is CASTPGGGVGNTIYF.

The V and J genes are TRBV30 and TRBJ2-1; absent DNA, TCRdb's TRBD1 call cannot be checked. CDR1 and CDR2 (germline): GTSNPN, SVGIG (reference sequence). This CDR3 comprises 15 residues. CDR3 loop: CAWTMGGGSYNEQFF.

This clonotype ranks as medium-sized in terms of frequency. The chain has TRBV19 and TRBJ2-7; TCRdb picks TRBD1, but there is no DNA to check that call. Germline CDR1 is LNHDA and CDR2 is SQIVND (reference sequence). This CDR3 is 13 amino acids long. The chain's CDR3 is CASRRSGVYEQYF.

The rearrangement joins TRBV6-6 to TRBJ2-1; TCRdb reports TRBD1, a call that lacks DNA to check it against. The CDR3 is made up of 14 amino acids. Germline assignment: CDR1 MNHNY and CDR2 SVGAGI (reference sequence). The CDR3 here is CASSPDLKPGGQFF.

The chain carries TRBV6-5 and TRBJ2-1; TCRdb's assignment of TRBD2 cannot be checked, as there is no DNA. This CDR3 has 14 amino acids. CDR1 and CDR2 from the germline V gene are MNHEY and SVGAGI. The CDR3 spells CASSYGGRAGEQFF.

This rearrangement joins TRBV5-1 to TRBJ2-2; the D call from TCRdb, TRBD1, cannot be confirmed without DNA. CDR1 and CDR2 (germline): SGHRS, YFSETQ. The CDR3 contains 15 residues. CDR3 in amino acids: CASSRGQGSTGELFF.

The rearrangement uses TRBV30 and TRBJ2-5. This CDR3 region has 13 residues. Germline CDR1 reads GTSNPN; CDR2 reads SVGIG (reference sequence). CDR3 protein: CAWSLGFRETQYF.

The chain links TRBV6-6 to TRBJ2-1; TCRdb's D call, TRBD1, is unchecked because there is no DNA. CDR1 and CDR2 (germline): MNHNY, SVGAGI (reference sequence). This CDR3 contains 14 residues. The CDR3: CASRLGQGGNEQFF.

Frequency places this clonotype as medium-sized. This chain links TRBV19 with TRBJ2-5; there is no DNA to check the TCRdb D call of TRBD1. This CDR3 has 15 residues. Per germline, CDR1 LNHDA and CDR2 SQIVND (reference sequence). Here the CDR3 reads CASSIDRARQETQYF.

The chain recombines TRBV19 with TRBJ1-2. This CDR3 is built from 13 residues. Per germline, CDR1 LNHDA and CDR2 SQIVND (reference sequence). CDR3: CASTFNGYYGYTF.

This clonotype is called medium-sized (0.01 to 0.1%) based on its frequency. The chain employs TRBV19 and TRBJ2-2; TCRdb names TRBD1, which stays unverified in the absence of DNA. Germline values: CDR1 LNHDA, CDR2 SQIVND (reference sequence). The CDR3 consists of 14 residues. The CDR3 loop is CASSMVRGFGELFF.

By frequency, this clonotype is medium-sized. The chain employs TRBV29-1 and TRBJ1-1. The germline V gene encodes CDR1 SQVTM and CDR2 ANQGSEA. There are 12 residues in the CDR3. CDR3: CSVVLGRTEAFF.

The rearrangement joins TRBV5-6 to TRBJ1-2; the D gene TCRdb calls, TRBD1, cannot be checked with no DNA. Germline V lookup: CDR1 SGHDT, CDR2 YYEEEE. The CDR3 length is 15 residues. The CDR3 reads CASSSTGTETYGYTF.

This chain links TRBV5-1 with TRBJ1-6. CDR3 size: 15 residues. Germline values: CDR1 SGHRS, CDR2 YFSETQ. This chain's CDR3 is CASSLDRVFGSPLHF.

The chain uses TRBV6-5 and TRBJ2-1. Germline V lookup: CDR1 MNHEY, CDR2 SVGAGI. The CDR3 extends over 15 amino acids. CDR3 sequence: CASSYSDGSYNEQFF.

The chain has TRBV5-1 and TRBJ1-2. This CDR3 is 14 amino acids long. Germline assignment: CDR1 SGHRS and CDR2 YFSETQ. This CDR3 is CASSLVAFNYGYTF.

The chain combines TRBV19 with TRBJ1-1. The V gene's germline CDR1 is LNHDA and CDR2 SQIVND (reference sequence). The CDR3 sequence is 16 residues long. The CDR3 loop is CASSIGVAGAGTEAFF.

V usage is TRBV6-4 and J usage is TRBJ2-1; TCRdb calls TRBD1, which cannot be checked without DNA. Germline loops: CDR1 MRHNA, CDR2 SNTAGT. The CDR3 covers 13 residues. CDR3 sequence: CASSDGRPGEQFF.

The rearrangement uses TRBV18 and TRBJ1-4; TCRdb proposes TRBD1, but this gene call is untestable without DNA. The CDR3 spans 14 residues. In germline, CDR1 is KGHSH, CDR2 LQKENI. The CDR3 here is CASSPTGGYEKLFF.

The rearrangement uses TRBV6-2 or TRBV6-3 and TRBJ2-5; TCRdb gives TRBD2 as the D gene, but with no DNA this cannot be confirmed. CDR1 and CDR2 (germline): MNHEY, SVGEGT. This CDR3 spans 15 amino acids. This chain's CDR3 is CASSYPGLAGETQYF.